This entry features one T cell receptor (beta chain) sequence. Its cognate antigen is unknown. Reverse transcription of roughly 0.5 to 1 ug RNA used random hexamers. MiXCR, applied by TCRdb to the immunoSEQ multiplex PCR reads, yields one record per CDR3 protein. Among 150,000 to 200,000 distinct CDR3 sequences, 90% to 95% were seen once, and the ten largest hold 0.075% to 0.095%. This sample is part of a study of CD8 T cells in Susac syndrome. The overall study: When blood was collected, patients with Susac syndrome were therapy-naive, were taking corticosteroids, or were receiving intravenous immunoglobulin alone. Notes on the study in general: Only a relatively small number of individuals were included in the TCR sequencing and HLA analysis.

The CDR3 is made up of 15 amino acids. V was clipped by 6 bases and J by 4 bases; unmatched bases: 6. Germline CDR1 MDHEN, CDR2 SYDVKM. The origin of this receptor is a human donor with Susac syndrome. Sequences were obtained from CD4+ T cells from PBMCs. The V call is TRBV28, the J call TRBJ2-1; TRBD2 matches 10 bases. CDR3 sequence (DNA): TGTGCCAGCAGCCTCTCACTAGCGGGGTACAATGAGCAGTTCTTC. Protein sequence: CASSLSLAGYNEQFF.